This T cell receptor beta chain was recorded in a study of T cell responses to AZD1222 COVID-19 vaccine. This clone has just a few counts. Only in-frame clones appear in the TCRdb table, and some are missing; sequencing was by immunoSEQ multiplex PCR. The profile shows 100,000 to 120,000 clones, about 80% of them singletons. Material: peripheral blood, obtained on day 0 of AZD1222 vaccination. This TCR derives from an adult in good health.

The CDR3 DNA is TGTGCCAGCAGCTTCTCCCAGGGGGGCGAGCAGTACTTC. It translates to CASSFSQGGEQYF. The chain links TRBV7-8 to TRBJ2-7; possible D gene TRBD1, 7 bases. Trimming removed 3 bases from V and 6 bases from J, with 12 bases in between. Germline lookup yields CDR1 SGHVS and CDR2 FQNEAQ. The CDR3 totals 13 residues. Supplemented by reference TRBV7-8 and TRBJ2-7, the full variable domain reads GAGVSQSPRYKVAKRGQDVALRCDPISGHVSLFWYQQALGQGPEFLTYFQNEAQLDKSGLPSDRFFAERPEGSVSTLKIQRTQQEDSAVYLCASSFSQGGEQYFGPGTRLTVT.